The 19 T cell receptor beta chains listed next were all sequenced from one sample in a study of Ad26.COV2.S vaccination and SARS-CoV-2 variants. Assay: immunoSEQ multiplex PCR; the TCRdb copy retains only in-frame clones and omits some. The table has hundreds of thousands of clones, around 90% seen once; the top ten hold 9% to 15%. The treatment: 19 received Ad26.COV2.S at low or high dose, single or two shots; about 5 received placebo; per-sample allocation not given. Repertoires come from day 63 after the first vaccine or placebo injection. Sample: peripheral blood, taken in a trial of Ad26.COV2.S vaccine versus placebo. The receptors were sampled from a person aged 18-65 years who received the Ad26.COV2.S COVID-19 vaccine or a placebo.

This chain links TRBV6-1 with TRBJ2-7; a weak D match, TRBD2 (5 bases). The CDR3 extends over 14 amino acids. Per germline, CDR1 MNHNS and CDR2 SASEGT. V gave up 2 bases and J gave up 1 base, with 9 bases separating them. CDR3 protein: CASSEFGVSYEQYF. CDR3 DNA: TGTGCCAGCAGTGAATTCGGGGTTTCCTACGAGCAGTACTTC.

Written as DNA, the CDR3 is TGTGCCAGCAGAACAGACAGGCTAGGGGTCTCACCCCTCCACTTT. The encoded protein is CASRTDRLGVSPLHF. This chain uses TRBV6-5 with TRBJ1-6; TRBD1 is a possible D gene (6 bases). Germline V lookup: CDR1 MNHEY, CDR2 SVGAGI. The CDR3 loop spans 15 amino acids. Deletions cut 6 bases from V and 10 bases from J, with 19 bases between.

V gene TRBV28 combines with J gene TRBJ1-6; no clear D. V shed 0 bases and J shed 7 bases, with 10 bases lying between them. CDR1 is MDHEN and CDR2 is SYDVKM in the germline V gene. The CDR3 covers 15 residues. The CDR3 DNA sequence: TGTGCCAGCAGTTTATGGACTGGGATCAATTCACCCCTCCACTTT. Translated: CASSLWTGINSPLHF.

This chain connects TRBV11-3 to TRBJ1-1, with a weak D call TRBD1 (5 bases). There are 15 residues in the CDR3. Germline assignment: CDR1 SGHNT and CDR2 YENEEA. The V gene lost 5 bases and the J gene lost 1 base, with 14 bases spanning the gap. The CDR3 coding sequence is TGTGCCAGCAGCCCGAAAGGCGGGGGGAACACTGAAGCTTTCTTT. Amino acids: CASSPKGGGNTEAFF.

The V call is TRBV15, the J call TRBJ2-5; D is unclear. This CDR3 has 13 residues. Germline V lookup: CDR1 LNHNV, CDR2 YYDKDF (reference sequence). V was cut by 0 bases and J by 5 bases, with 7 bases left in between. In DNA form, the CDR3 reads TGTGCCACCAGCAGAGAGGAGAGGGAGACCCAGTACTTC. Protein sequence: CATSREERETQYF.

The chain couples TRBV30 to TRBJ1-1; a weak D match, TRBD1 (6 bases). Germline V gene data show CDR1 as GTSNPN and CDR2 as SVGIG (reference sequence). The CDR3 has 14 amino acids. Trimming left V 5 bases short and J 3 bases short, with 16 bases between. DNA of the CDR3: TGTGCCTGGTTTAATGATGAGGGGGACACTGAAGCTTTCTTT. Translation: CAWFNDEGDTEAFF.

The chain joins TRBV7-7 to TRBJ2-1; D call uncertain. The CDR3 covers 15 residues. Trimming removed 1 base from V and 2 bases from J, with 9 bases in between. Germline V gene sequence: CDR1 SSHAT, CDR2 FNYEAQ (reference sequence). In nucleotides, the CDR3 is TGTGCCAGCAGCTTAGGGCTAGGGCCCTACAATGAGCAGTTCTTC. It codes for CASSLGLGPYNEQFF.

The chain combines TRBV7-3 with TRBJ2-5, with 7 bases that match TRBD1. There are 16 residues in the CDR3. The ends lost 2 bases at V and 5 bases at J; junction bases unmatched: 11. Germline CDR1 SGHTA, CDR2 FQGTGA. CDR3 loop: CASSLDRASGRETQYF. The CDR3, as DNA: TGTGCCAGCAGCTTAGACAGGGCGAGCGGACGGGAGACCCAGTACTTC.

This sequence joins TRBV19 and TRBJ2-5; TRBD2 matches 12 bases. V lost 4 bases, J lost 5 bases, and 5 bases stayed unmatched. The CDR3 extends over 15 amino acids. Germline-derived CDR1 and CDR2 are LNHDA and SQIVND (reference sequence). The DNA of the CDR3 is TGTGCCAGTAGTACAGGACTAGCGGGACCGGAGACCCAGTACTTC. Protein: CASSTGLAGPETQYF. The full variable domain, rest sourced from reference TRBV19 and TRBJ2-5, is DGGITQSPKYLFRKEGQNVTLSCEQNLNHDAMYWYRQDPGQGLRLIYYSQIVNDFQKGDIAEGYSVSREKKESFPLTVTSAQKNPTAFYLCASSTGLAGPETQYFGPGTRLLVL.

The V gene is TRBV19, the J gene TRBJ2-1, with 8 bases fitting TRBD2. J gave up 9 bases and V 5 bases, and 3 bases lay outside the gene matches. The CDR3 length is 12 residues. Germline V CDR1 and CDR2: LNHDA, SQIVND (reference sequence). For the CDR3, the DNA is TGTGCCAGTAGTCGCGGGAGGAGTGAGCAGTTCTTC. This translates into CASSRGRSEQFF.

The chain combines TRBV2 with TRBJ2-1; unclear D gene. CDR1 is SNHLY, CDR2 FYNNEI, per germline. The length of the CDR3 is 18 residues. Trimming left V 1 base short and J 2 bases short, with 18 bases between. The CDR3 sequence is CASSEGDILRSAYNEQFF. For the CDR3, the DNA is TGTGCCAGCAGTGAAGGGGATATTCTGCGGTCAGCCTACAATGAGCAGTTCTTC.

The CDR3 here is CASSPGTGTLNEQFF. DNA for the CDR3: TGTGCCAGCTCACCCGGGACAGGGACCCTTAATGAGCAGTTCTTC. The rearrangement links TRBV18 to TRBJ2-1; 9 bases align to TRBD1. This CDR3 is 15 amino acids long. Germline V CDR1 and CDR2: KGHSH, LQKENI. Trimming took 3 bases from V and 7 from J; bases not matched to a gene: 7.

On this clone: Additional DNA sequences in this sample encode the identical CDR3. CDR3 nucleotides: TGTGCCAGCAGCCAAGGGGGAAATGAGCAGTTCTTC. Translated: CASSQGGNEQFF. The chain carries TRBV3-1 (or the pseudogene TRBV3-2) and TRBJ2-1, with D hard to call. This CDR3 has 12 residues. Trimming took off 1 base at V and 7 bases at J, with 5 bases between the two ends. Per germline, CDR1 LGHDT and CDR2 YNNKEL (reference sequence).

V and J are TRBV30 and TRBJ2-2, with a weak D call TRBD2 (6 bases). Trimming removed 0 bases at V and 7 bases at J, with 18 bases between. The CDR3 is 16 residues long. CDR1 is GTSNPN, CDR2 SVGIG, per germline (reference sequence). CDR3 in amino acids: CAWSVAGGASVGELFF. DNA for the CDR3: TGTGCCTGGAGTGTAGCGGGTGGTGCTTCGGTCGGGGAGCTGTTTTTT.

The chain employs TRBV20-1 and TRBJ1-4; no reliable D call. The CDR3 runs to 11 residues. Germline CDR1 and CDR2: DFQATT and SNEGSKA (reference sequence). Trimming removed 2 bases from V and 10 bases from J, with 8 bases in between. CDR3 sequence reads: CSARHDGKLFF. The DNA for the CDR3 is TGCAGTGCTAGACATGATGGAAAACTGTTTTTT.

The gene calls are TRBV9 and TRBJ2-7, with TRBD1 as a possible D gene (6 bases). Per the germline V gene, CDR1 is SGDLS and CDR2 is YYNGEE. The CDR3 sequence is 15 residues long. With 4 bases removed from V and 4 bases from J, the gap between germline ends came to 18 bases. CDR3 sequence: CASSPLLQGHYEQYF. The CDR3 coding sequence is TGTGCCAGCAGCCCCCTCCTCCAGGGGCATTACGAGCAGTACTTC.

The chain couples TRBV27 to TRBJ2-7; D is unclear. Trimming removed 5 bases at V and 6 bases at J, with 14 bases between. The germline V gene encodes CDR1 MNHEY and CDR2 SMNVEV (reference sequence). The CDR3 is made up of 13 amino acids. CDR3 sequence (DNA): TGTGCCAGCAGTCTAAAGGTAGGGTCCGAGCAGTACTTC. Translation: CASSLKVGSEQYF.

As concerns this clone: At the DNA level, this CDR3 is encoded by other sequences in the same sample as well. The chain combines TRBV4-3 with TRBJ1-5; D gene uncertain. The CDR3 extends over 13 amino acids. Germline V CDR1 and CDR2: LGHNA, YSLEER. The V end was cut by 0 bases, the J end by 4 bases, with 4 bases between. The chain's CDR3 is CASSQDLNQPQHF. In DNA form, the CDR3 reads TGCGCCAGCAGCCAAGACCTGAATCAGCCCCAGCATTTT.

The chain carries TRBV5-6 and TRBJ2-3, with 14 positions matching TRBD2. The trim removed 4 bases at V and 6 bases at J, leaving 7 bases unmatched. From germline, CDR1 is SGHDT and CDR2 YYEEEE. CDR3 length: 16 amino acids. Written as DNA, the CDR3 is TGTGCCAGCAGCCCTTGGACTAGCGGGAGGCGGGATACGCAGTATTTT. This sequence encodes CASSPWTSGRRDTQYF.